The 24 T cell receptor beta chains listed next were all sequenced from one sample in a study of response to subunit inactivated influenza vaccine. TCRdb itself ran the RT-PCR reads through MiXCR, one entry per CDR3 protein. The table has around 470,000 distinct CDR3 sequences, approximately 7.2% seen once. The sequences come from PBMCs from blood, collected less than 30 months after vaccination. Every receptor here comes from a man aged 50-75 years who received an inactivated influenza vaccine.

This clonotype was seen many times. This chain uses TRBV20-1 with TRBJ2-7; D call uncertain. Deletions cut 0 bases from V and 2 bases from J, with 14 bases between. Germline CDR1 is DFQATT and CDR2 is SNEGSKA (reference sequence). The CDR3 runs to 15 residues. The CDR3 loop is CSARDPAGSTYEQYF. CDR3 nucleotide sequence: TGCAGTGCTAGAGATCCTGCAGGATCGACCTACGAGCAGTACTTC.

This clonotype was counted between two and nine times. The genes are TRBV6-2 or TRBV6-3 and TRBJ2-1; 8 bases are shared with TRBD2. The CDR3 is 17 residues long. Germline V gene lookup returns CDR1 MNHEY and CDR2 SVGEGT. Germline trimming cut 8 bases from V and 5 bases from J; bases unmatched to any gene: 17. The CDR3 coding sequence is TGTGCCAGCTGGGGCCAGGCGGGAGCGGGGGACCACAATGAGCAGTTCTTC. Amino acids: CASWGQAGAGDHNEQFF.

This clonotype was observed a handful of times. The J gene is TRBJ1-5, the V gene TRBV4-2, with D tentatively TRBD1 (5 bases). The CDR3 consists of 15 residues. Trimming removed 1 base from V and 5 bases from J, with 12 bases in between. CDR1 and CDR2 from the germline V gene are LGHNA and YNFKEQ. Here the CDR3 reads CASSQVPGRYQPQHF. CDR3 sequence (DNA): TGTGCCAGCAGCCAAGTCCCAGGGCGGTATCAGCCCCAGCATTTT.

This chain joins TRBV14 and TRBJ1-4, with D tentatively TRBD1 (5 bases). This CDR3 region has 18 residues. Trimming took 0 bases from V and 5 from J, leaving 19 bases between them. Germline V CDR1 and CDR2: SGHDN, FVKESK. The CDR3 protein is CASSQDPLKGNRNEKLFF. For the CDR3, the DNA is TGTGCCAGCAGCCAAGATCCCCTCAAGGGCAACAGGAATGAAAAACTGTTTTTT.

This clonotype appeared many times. The CDR3 DNA reads TGTGCCATCAGTGAGTCGGGGACAGGGTCCTACGAGCAGTACTTC. Translated, it gives CAISESGTGSYEQYF. The chain carries TRBV10-3 and TRBJ2-7; TRBD1 aligns across 9 bases. The germline gives CDR1 ENHRY, CDR2 SYGVKD. CDR3 length equals 15 residues. V dropped 0 bases and J dropped 1; count of bases not matched to a gene: 1.

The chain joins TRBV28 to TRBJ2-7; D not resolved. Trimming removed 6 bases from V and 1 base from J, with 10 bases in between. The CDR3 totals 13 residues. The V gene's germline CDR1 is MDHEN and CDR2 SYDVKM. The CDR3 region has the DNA TGTGCCAGCAGCGGGTTGGGGTCCTACGAGCAGTACTTC. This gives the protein CASSGLGSYEQYF.

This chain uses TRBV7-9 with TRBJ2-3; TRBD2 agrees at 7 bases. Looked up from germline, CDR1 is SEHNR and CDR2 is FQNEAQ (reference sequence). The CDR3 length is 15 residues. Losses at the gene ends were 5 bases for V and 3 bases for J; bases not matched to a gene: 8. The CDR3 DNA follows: TGTGCCAGCAGCGAAGCGGGGATATTGACAGATACGCAGTATTTT. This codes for CASSEAGILTDTQYF.

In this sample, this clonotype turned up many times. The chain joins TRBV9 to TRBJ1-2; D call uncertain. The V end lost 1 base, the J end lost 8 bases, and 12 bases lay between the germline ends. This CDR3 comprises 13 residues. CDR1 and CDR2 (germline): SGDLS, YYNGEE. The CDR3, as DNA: TGTGCCAGCAGCGTACCCGAGGGAGCGGGCTACACCTTC. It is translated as CASSVPEGAGYTF.

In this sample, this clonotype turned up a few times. The CDR3 here is CASSDPSGGPDTQYF. For the CDR3, the DNA is TGTGCCAGCAGTGACCCTAGCGGGGGGCCAGATACGCAGTATTTT. The chain has TRBV2 and TRBJ2-3; 11 nucleotides line up with TRBD2. Trimming took 3 bases from V and 4 from J; bases not matched to a gene: 3. Germline assignment: CDR1 SNHLY and CDR2 FYNNEI. The CDR3 runs to 15 residues.

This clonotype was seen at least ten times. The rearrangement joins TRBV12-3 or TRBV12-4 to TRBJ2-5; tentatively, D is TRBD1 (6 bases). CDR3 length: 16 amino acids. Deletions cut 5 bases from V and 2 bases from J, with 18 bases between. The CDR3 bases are TGTGCCAGCAGTCTGTTATCCAGGGGCCTGCAAGAGACCCAGTACTTC. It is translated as CASSLLSRGLQETQYF.

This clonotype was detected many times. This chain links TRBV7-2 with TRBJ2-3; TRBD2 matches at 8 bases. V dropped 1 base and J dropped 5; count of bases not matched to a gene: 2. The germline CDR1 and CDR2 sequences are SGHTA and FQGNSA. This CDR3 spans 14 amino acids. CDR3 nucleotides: TGTGCCAGCAGCTTAGTCAGCGGGGGAGATACGCAGTATTTT. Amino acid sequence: CASSLVSGGDTQYF.

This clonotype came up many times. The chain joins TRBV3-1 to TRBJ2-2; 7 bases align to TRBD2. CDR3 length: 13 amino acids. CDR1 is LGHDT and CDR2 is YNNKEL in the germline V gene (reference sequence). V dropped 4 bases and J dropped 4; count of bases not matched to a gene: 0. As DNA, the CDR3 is TGTGCCAGCAGCCGGGGGGGCACCGGGGAGCTGTTTTTT. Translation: CASSRGGTGELFF.

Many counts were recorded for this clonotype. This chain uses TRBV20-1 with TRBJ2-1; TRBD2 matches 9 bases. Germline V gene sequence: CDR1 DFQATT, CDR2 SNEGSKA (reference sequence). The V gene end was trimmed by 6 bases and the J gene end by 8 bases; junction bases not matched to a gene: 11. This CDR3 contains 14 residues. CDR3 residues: CSAPPQRGVYEQFF. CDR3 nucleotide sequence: TGCAGTGCCCCCCCCCAGCGGGGGGTTTATGAGCAGTTCTTC.

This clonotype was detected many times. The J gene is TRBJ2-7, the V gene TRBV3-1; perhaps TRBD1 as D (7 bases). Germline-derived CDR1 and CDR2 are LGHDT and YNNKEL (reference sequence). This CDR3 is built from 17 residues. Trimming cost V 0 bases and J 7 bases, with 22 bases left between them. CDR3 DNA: TGTGCCAGCAGCCAAGATCGTTGGAGTGGAGGGGGCTCGGAGCAGTACTTC. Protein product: CASSQDRWSGGGSEQYF.

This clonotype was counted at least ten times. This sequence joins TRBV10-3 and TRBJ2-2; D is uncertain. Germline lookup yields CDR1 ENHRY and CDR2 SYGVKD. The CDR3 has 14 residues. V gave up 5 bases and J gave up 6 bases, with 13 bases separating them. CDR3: CAISFVGSAGELFF. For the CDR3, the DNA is TGTGCCATCAGTTTCGTCGGCTCTGCCGGGGAGCTGTTTTTT.

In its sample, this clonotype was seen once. CDR3 sequence (DNA): TGTGCCAGCAGCTCCGCGGGACGGACCTCCGAGCAGTACTTC. As protein: CASSSAGRTSEQYF. The chain has TRBV6-1 and TRBJ2-7, with D perhaps TRBD2 (6 bases). Looked up from germline, CDR1 is MNHNS and CDR2 is SASEGT. Trimming pared 6 bases from V and 6 bases from J, leaving 18 bases between. The CDR3 sequence is 14 residues long.

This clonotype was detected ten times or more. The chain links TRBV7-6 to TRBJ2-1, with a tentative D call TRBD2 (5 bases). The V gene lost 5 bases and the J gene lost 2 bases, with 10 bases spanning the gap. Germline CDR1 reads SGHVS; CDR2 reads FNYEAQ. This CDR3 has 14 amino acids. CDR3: CASSETGTYNEQFF. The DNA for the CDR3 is TGTGCCAGCAGCGAGACCGGGACCTACAATGAGCAGTTCTTC.

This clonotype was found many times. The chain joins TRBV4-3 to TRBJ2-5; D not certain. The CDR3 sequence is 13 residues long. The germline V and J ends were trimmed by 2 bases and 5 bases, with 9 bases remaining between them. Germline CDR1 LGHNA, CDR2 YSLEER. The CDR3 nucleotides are TGCGCCAGCAGCCAAAACTTAGTGGAGACCCAGTACTTC. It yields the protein CASSQNLVETQYF.

The DNA of the CDR3 is TGTGCCAGCAGGAAAAGCGGCAGTGAGGGTACAGATACGCAGTATTTT. This gives the protein CASRKSGSEGTDTQYF. The rearrangement joins TRBV12-3 or TRBV12-4 to TRBJ2-3; perhaps TRBD2 as D (5 bases). This CDR3 has 16 amino acids. V lost 6 bases and J lost 3, with 19 bases in between.

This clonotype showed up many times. This CDR3 is CASSLWIMAGDNEQFF. DNA for the CDR3: TGTGCCAGCAGCTTATGGATTATGGCCGGAGACAATGAGCAGTTCTTC. J is TRBJ2-1 and V is TRBV11-2; unclear D gene. Looked up from germline, CDR1 is SGHAT and CDR2 is FQNNGV. The CDR3 spans 16 residues. The V end was cut by 2 bases, the J end by 5 bases, with 16 bases between.

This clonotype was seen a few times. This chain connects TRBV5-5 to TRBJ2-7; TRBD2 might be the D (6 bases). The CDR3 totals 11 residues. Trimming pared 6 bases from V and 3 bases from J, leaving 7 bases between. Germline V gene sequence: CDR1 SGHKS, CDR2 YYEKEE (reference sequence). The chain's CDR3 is CASKTSYEQYF. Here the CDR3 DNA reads TGTGCCAGCAAGACTAGCTACGAGCAGTACTTC.

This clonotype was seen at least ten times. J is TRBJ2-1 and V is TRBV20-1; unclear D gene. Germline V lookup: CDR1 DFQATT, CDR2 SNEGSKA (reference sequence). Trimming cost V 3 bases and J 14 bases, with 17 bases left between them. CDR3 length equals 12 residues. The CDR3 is CSASLKRSNEFF. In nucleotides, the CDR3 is TGCAGTGCTAGCCTAAAGAGGAGCAATGAGTTCTTC.

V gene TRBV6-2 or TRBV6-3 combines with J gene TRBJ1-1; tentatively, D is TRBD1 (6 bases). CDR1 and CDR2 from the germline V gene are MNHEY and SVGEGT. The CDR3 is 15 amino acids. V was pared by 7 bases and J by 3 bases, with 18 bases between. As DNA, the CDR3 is TGTGCCAGCAAGCTGACATTTCAGGGGCACACTGAAGCTTTCTTT. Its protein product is CASKLTFQGHTEAFF.

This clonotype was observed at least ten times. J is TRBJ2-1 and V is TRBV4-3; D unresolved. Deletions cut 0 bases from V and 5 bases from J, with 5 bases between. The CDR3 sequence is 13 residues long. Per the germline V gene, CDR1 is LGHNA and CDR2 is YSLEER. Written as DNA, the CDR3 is TGCGCCAGCAGCCAAGAGGCCAACAATGAGCAGTTCTTC. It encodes CASSQEANNEQFF.